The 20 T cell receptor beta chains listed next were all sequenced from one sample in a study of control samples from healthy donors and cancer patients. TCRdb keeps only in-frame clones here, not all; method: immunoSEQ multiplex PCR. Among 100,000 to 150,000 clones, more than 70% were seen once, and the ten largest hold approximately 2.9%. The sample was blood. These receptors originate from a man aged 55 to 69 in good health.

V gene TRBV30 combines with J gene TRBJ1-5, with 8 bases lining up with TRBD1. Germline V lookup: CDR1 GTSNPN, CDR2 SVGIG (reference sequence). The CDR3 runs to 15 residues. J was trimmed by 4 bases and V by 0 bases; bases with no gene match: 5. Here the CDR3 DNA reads TGTGCCTGGAGTGTGGGGACAGGCCTAAATCAGCCCCAGCATTTT. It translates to CAWSVGTGLNQPQHF.

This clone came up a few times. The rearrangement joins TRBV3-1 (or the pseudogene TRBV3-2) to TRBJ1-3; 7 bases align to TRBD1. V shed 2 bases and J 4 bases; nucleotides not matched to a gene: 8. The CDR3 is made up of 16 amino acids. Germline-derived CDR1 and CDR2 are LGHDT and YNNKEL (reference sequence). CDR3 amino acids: CASSQYDRVDGNTIYF. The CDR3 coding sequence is TGTGCCAGCAGCCAATACGACAGGGTAGACGGAAACACCATATATTTT.

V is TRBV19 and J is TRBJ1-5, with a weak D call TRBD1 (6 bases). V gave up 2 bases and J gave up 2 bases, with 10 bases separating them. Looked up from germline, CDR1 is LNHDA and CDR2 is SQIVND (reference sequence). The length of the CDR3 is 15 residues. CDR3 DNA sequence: TGTGCCAGTAGTATAAAGGCAGGGGGCAATCAGCCCCAGCATTTT. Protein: CASSIKAGGNQPQHF. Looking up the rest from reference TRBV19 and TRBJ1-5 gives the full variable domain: DGGITQSPKYLFRKEGQNVTLSCEQNLNHDAMYWYRQDPGQGLRLIYYSQIVNDFQKGDIAEGYSVSREKKESFPLTVTSAQKNPTAFYLCASSIKAGGNQPQHFGDGTRLSIL.

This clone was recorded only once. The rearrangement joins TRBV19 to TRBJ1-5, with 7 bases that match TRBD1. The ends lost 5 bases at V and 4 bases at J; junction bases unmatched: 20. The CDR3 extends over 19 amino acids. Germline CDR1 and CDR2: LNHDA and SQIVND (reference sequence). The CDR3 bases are TGTGCCAGTAGTTCAACGCAAGGGACAGCAAGTAAAACAAATCAGCCCCAGCATTTT. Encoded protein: CASSSTQGTASKTNQPQHF.

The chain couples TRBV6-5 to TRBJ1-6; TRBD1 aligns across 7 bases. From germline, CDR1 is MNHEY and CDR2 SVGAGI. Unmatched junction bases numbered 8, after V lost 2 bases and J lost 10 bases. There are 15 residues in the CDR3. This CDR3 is CASSYGMTGLSPLHF. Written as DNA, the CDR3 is TGTGCCAGCAGTTACGGCATGACAGGGCTATCACCCCTCCACTTT.

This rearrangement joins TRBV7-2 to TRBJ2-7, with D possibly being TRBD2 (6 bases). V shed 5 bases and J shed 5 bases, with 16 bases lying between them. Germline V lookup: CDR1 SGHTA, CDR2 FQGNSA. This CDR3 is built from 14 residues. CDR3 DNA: TGTGCCAGCAGCCCGAATATGTGGGGGGACGAGCAGTACTTC. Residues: CASSPNMWGDEQYF.

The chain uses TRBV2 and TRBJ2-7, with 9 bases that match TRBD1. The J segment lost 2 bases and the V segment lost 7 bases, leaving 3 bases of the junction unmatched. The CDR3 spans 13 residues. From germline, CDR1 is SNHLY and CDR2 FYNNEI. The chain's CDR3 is CASKTGGAYEQYF. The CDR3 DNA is TGTGCCAGCAAGACAGGGGGTGCCTACGAGCAGTACTTC. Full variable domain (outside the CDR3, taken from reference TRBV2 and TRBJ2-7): EPEVTQTPSHQVTQMGQEVILRCVPISNHLYFYWYRQILGQKVEFLVSFYNNEISEKSEIFDDQFSVERPDGSNFTLKIRSTKLEDSAMYFCASKTGGAYEQYFGPGTRLTVT.

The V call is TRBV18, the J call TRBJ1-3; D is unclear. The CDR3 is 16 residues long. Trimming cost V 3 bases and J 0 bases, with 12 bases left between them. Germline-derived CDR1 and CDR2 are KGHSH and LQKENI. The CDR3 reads CASSPKDGPSGNTIYF. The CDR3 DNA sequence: TGTGCCAGCTCACCGAAGGACGGGCCCTCTGGAAACACCATATATTTT.

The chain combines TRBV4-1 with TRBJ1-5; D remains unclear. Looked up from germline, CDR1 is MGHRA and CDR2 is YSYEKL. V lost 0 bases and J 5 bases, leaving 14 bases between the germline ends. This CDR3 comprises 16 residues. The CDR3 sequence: CASSQEVVTEDQPQHF. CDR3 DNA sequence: TGCGCCAGCAGCCAAGAAGTGGTGACCGAAGATCAGCCCCAGCATTTT.

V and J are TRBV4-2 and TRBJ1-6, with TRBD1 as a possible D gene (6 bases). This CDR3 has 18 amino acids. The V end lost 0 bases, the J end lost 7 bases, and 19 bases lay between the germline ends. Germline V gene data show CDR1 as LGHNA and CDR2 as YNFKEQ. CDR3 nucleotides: TGTGCCAGCAGCCAAGATAATTGGGCAGGGGTAGGGAATTCACCCCTCCACTTT. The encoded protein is CASSQDNWAGVGNSPLHF.

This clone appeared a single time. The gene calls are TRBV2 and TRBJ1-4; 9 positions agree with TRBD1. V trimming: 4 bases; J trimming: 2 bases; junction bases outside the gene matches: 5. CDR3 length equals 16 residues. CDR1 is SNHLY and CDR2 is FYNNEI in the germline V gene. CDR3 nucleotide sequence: TGTGCCAGCAGTGTACACAGGGGGCTGACTAATGAAAAACTGTTTTTT. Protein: CASSVHRGLTNEKLFF. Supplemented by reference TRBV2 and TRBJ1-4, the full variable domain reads EPEVTQTPSHQVTQMGQEVILRCVPISNHLYFYWYRQILGQKVEFLVSFYNNEISEKSEIFDDQFSVERPDGSNFTLKIRSTKLEDSAMYFCASSVHRGLTNEKLFFGSGTQLSVL.

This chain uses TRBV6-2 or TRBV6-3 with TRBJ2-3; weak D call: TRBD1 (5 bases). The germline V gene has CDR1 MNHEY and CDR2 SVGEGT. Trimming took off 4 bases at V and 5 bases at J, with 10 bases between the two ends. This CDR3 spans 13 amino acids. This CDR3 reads CASSFAGLDTQYF. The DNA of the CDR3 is TGTGCCAGCAGTTTCGCAGGGCTAGATACGCAGTATTTT.

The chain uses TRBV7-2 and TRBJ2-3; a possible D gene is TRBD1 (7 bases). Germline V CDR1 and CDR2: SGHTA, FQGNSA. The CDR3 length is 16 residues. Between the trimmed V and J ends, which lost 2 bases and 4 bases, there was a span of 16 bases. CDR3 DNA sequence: TGTGCCAGCAGCTTACAGTCGGCAGGGGGGCCAGATACGCAGTATTTT. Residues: CASSLQSAGGPDTQYF.

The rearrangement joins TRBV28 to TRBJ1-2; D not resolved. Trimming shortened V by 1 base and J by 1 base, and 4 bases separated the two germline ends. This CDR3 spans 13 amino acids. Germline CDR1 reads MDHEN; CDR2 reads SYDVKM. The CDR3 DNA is TGTGCCAGCAGTTTATACAGTAACTATGGCTACACCTTC. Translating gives CASSLYSNYGYTF.

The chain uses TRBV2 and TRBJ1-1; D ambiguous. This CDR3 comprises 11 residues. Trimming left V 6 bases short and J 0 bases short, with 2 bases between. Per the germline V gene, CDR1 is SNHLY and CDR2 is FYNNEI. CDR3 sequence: CASRMNTEAFF. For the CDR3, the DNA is TGTGCCAGCAGGATGAACACTGAAGCTTTCTTT. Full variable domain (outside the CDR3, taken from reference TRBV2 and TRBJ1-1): EPEVTQTPSHQVTQMGQEVILRCVPISNHLYFYWYRQILGQKVEFLVSFYNNEISEKSEIFDDQFSVERPDGSNFTLKIRSTKLEDSAMYFCASRMNTEAFFGQGTRLTVV.

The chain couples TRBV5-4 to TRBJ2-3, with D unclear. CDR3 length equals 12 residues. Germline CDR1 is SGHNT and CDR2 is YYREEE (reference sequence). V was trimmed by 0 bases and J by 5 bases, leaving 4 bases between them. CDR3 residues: CASSLGVDTQYF. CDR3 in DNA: TGTGCCAGCAGCTTGGGCGTAGATACGCAGTATTTT.

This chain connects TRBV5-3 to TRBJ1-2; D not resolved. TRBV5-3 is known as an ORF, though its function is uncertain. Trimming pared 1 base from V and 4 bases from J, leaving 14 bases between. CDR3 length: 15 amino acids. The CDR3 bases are TGTGCCAGAAGCTTGAACGGGGTAACGGCCTATGGCTACACCTTC. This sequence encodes CARSLNGVTAYGYTF.

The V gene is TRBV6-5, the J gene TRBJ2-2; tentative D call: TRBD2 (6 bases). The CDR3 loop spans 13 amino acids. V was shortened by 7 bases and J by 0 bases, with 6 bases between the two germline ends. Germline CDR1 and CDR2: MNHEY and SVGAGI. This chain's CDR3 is CASTGANTGELFF. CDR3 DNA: TGTGCCAGCACGGGGGCGAACACCGGGGAGCTGTTTTTT.

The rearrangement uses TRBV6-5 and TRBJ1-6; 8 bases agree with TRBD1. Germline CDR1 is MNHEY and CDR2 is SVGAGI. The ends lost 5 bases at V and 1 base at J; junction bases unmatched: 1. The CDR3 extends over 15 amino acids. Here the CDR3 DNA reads TGTGCCAGCAGTAGGACAGGGTCCTATAATTCACCCCTCCACTTT. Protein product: CASSRTGSYNSPLHF.

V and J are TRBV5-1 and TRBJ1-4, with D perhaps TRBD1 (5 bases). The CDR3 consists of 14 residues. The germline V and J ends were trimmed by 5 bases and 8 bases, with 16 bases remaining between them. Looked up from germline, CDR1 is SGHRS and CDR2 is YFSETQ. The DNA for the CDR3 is TGCGCCAGCAGGGGGACGGCGACGGGAGAAAAACTGTTTTTT. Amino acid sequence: CASRGTATGEKLFF. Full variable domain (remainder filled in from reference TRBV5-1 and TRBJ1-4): KAGVTQTPRYLIKTRGQQVTLSCSPISGHRSVSWYQQTPGQGLQFLFEYFSETQRNKGNFPGRFSGRQFSNSRSEMNVSTLELGDSALYLCASRGTATGEKLFFGSGTQLSVL.